This record covers a single T cell receptor (beta chain). These data belong to a study of T-cell memory formation after mild COVID-19. Libraries for TCRalpha and TCRbeta carried sample barcodes and unique molecular identifiers via 5'RACE. TCRdb re-analysed the 5' RACE reads in MiXCR, keeping a single row per CDR3 protein. The repertoire holds 350,000 to 400,000 distinct CDR3 sequences, approximately 14% seen once, with 22% in the top ten. CDR1 and CDR2 from the germline V gene are SGHRS and YFSETQ. This CDR3 comprises 14 residues. V lost 1 base, J lost 5 bases, and 11 bases lay in between. The receptor comes from a man younger than 30 who had mild COVID-19 (a few samples of this study predate the infection). Cell type and time point are not known. Sequencing was done on a sample of PBMCs or a T cell subset sorted from them (not recorded which). The chain has TRBV5-1 and TRBJ2-3; a possible D gene is TRBD1 (6 bases). CDR3 nucleotides: TGCGCCAGCAGCTTGAGACAGGAGGTAGATACGCAGTATTTT. Its translation is CASSLRQEVDTQYF.